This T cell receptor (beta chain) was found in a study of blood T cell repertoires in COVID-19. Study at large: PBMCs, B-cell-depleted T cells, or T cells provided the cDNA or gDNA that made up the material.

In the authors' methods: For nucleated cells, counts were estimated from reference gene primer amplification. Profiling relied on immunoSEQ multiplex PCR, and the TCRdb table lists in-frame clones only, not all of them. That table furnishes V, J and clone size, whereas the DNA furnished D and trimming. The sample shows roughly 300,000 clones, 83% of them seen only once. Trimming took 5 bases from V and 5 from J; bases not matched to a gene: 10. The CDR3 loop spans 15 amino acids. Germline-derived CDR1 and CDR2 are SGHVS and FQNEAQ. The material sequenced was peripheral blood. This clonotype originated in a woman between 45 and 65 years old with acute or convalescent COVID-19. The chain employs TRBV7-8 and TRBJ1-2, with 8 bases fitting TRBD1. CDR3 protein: CASSPAGQAAYGYTF. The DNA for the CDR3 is TGTGCCAGCAGCCCGGCGGGACAGGCGGCTTATGGCTACACCTTC.